The 10 T cell receptor beta chains listed next were all sequenced from one sample in a study of blood T cell repertoires in COVID-19. Method: immunoSEQ multiplex PCR; TCRdb's copy keeps in-frame clones and lacks some. The table includes roughly 400,000 clones, around nine tenths detected once. What was sequenced was PBMCs or T cells enriched from blood (not recorded which). The origin of the receptors is a woman between 50 and 59 years old who had recovered from COVID-19.

CDR3 region: CASSVSRSLYGYTF. DNA of the CDR3: TGTGCCAGTAGCGTATCGCGTAGCCTCTATGGCTACACCTTC. The rearrangement links TRBV19 to TRBJ1-2; unclear D gene. The V gene's germline CDR1 is LNHDA and CDR2 SQIVND (reference sequence). Trimming cost V 6 bases and J 4 bases, with 15 bases left between them. This CDR3 has 14 residues.

The chain combines TRBV7-9 with TRBJ1-4, with D perhaps TRBD1 (5 bases). This CDR3 contains 15 residues. The V gene lost 3 bases and the J gene lost 7 bases, with 15 bases spanning the gap. Germline V CDR1 and CDR2: SEHNR, FQNEAQ (reference sequence). The CDR3 reads CASSFIYGGSEKLFF. In DNA form, the CDR3 reads TGTGCCAGCAGCTTTATTTACGGGGGTAGTGAAAAACTGTTTTTT.

This chain connects TRBV7-6 to TRBJ1-5, with D maybe TRBD1 (6 bases). With 5 bases removed from V and 6 bases from J, the gap between germline ends came to 11 bases. Germline-derived CDR1 and CDR2 are SGHVS and FNYEAQ. This CDR3 region has 13 residues. The CDR3 here is CASSPDRSQPQHF. The CDR3 nucleotides are TGTGCCAGCAGCCCGGACAGAAGTCAGCCCCAGCATTTT. The full variable domain, with the rest looked up from reference TRBV7-6 and TRBJ1-5, is GAGVSQSPRYKVTKRGQDVALRCDPISGHVSLYWYRQALGQGPEFLTYFNYEAQQDKSGLPNDRFSAERPEGSISTLTIQRTEQRDSAMYRCASSPDRSQPQHFGDGTRLSIL.

This clone was seen more than once but under ten times. The V gene is TRBV1, the J gene TRBJ1-2; TRBD1 reflects the table's D call only, with no check against the DNA. TRBV1 is termed a pseudogene. The CDR3 runs to 18 residues. This CDR3 reads CTSSPYLQNRGSQDGYTF. The CDR3 DNA sequence: TGCACCAGCAGCCCCTATCTGCAGAACAGGGGTAGTCAGGATGGCTACACCTTC.

CDR3 in amino acids: CASSLISGFEQFF. The CDR3 DNA follows: TGTGCCAGCAGTTTGATTTCGGGGTTTGAGCAGTTCTTC. The chain carries TRBV27 and TRBJ2-1, with D tentatively TRBD2 (5 bases). This CDR3 is built from 13 residues. The germline V gene encodes CDR1 MNHEY and CDR2 SMNVEV (reference sequence). V was clipped by 3 bases and J by 9 bases, with 12 bases between them.

This clone was picked up one time. The chain combines TRBV27 with TRBJ1-5; TRBD1 might be the D (5 bases). Trimming took off 5 bases at V and 7 bases at J, with 21 bases between the two ends. The CDR3 contains 16 residues. CDR1 and CDR2 from the germline V gene are MNHEY and SMNVEV (reference sequence). The CDR3 region is CASSAGTGRLRQPQHF. The CDR3 region has the DNA TGTGCCAGCAGTGCTGGCACAGGCCGCCTGAGGCAGCCCCAGCATTTT.

The rearrangement links TRBV30 to TRBJ1-3, with 7 bases matching TRBD1. Germline V lookup: CDR1 GTSNPN, CDR2 SVGIG (reference sequence). The CDR3 sequence is 11 residues long. J gave up 12 bases and V 1 base, and 3 bases lay outside the gene matches. The CDR3, as DNA: TGTGCCTGGAGTGCCCCAGGGGGCATATATTTT. Translation gives CAWSAPGGIYF.

This chain uses TRBV3-1 (or the pseudogene TRBV3-2) with TRBJ1-1; D gene unclear. Germline V gene sequence: CDR1 LGHDT, CDR2 YNNKEL (reference sequence). Between the trimmed V and J ends, which lost 0 bases and 3 bases, there was a span of 8 bases. The CDR3 spans 14 residues. The CDR3 spells CASSQDLAYTEAFF. For the CDR3, the DNA is TGTGCCAGCAGCCAAGATTTAGCGTACACTGAAGCTTTCTTT.

The chain carries TRBV5-1 and TRBJ2-1; 7 bases line up with TRBD1. Germline CDR1 and CDR2: SGHRS and YFSETQ. V shed 4 bases and J 4 bases; nucleotides not matched to a gene: 11. CDR3 length: 16 amino acids. CDR3 sequence: CASSLQRGGGYNEQFF. CDR3 bases: TGCGCCAGCAGCCTTCAGAGAGGGGGCGGTTACAATGAGCAGTTCTTC.

The chain couples TRBV27 to TRBJ1-2; D not resolved. Germline V gives CDR1 MNHEY, CDR2 SMNVEV (reference sequence). V was pared by 1 base and J by 8 bases, with 17 bases between. The CDR3 is 15 amino acids. In DNA form, the CDR3 reads TGTGCCAGCAGTTTATTGGGGAGCCCAACCCGGGGCTACACCTTC. It encodes CASSLLGSPTRGYTF.